Only one count was recorded for the clone carrying this T cell receptor beta chain. Per the authors' pipeline: Estimation of nucleated cell counts was performed using reference gene primer amplification. Using immunoSEQ multiplex PCR, the repertoire was profiled, and TCRdb retains in-frame clones only, with some absent. That table gives V, J and clone size, and the DNA gave D and trimming. The sample has approximately 190,000 clones, 84% seen once; the top ten hold around 21%. Germline V gene sequence: CDR1 MNHEY, CDR2 SVGAGI. The CDR3 loop spans 12 amino acids. Deletions cut 6 bases from V and 7 bases from J, with 12 bases between. The data stem from a study of blood T cell repertoires in COVID-19. At the level of the study: Some COVID-19 samples were acute and others convalescent; all came from the United States, Italy and Spain. Sources were T cells, B-cell-depleted T cells, or PBMCs; the material itself was cDNA or gDNA.

The receptor's source is a human donor in a cohort sampled during active COVID-19. The sequenced sample was peripheral blood. The chain joins TRBV6-5 to TRBJ1-1, with D unclear. The chain's CDR3 is CASRTSRGEAFF. Here the CDR3 DNA reads TGTGCCAGCAGGACGTCGCGGGGTGAAGCTTTCTTT.